One and the same sample provided the 19 T cell receptor beta chains below, sequenced in a study of T cells in women clearing cervical HPV infection. Profiling relied on immunoSEQ multiplex PCR, and the TCRdb table lists in-frame clones only, not all of them. The sample has about 31,000 clones. Sample: blood buffy coat. These receptors originate from a woman between 18 and 75 years old with a cervical HPV16 infection that either progressed to CIN3+ or cleared (not recorded which).

A note on this clone: A junction boundary mismatches the germline segment, possibly from a read error. The read ends 3 residues early relative to the CDR3; the germline J gene fills the gap. This chain joins TRBV7-7 and TRBJ2-1; 12 nucleotides agree with TRBD2. Germline lookup yields CDR1 SSHAT and CDR2 FNYEAQ (reference sequence). This CDR3 comprises 14 residues. The sequenced CDR3 bases are TGTGCTAGCAGCTTAGGGACTAGCGGGTATGAG. Translated: CASSLGTSGYE. The CDR3, in full, reads CASSLGTSGYEQFF.

A word on this clone: The read terminates 3 residues ahead of where the CDR3 ends, so the germline J gene completes it. V is TRBV20-1 and J is TRBJ2-2; 7 nucleotides align to TRBD1. The CDR3 loop spans 13 amino acids. Germline CDR1 is DFQATT and CDR2 is SNEGSKA (reference sequence). CDR3 sequence reads: CSARGGQAEKLFF. The DNA read from the CDR3 is TGCAGTGCTAGAGGTGGACAGGCTGAAAAG.

Concerning this clone itself: The same CDR3 is also encoded by other DNA sequences in this sample. The CDR3: CASSSGQGYGYTF. CDR3 DNA, as far as it was read: TGTGCCAGCAGCTCGGGACAGGGTTATGGC. The rearrangement joins TRBV11-2 to TRBJ1-2, with 9 positions matching TRBD1. The read ends 3 residues shy of where the CDR3 ends; the end is completed using the germline J gene. The junction had 2 bases not matched to a gene; V was cut back by 4 bases and J by 5 bases. The CDR3 totals 13 residues. CDR1 is SGHAT, CDR2 FQNNGV, per germline.

Points on this clone: The observed sequence ends 3 residues before the CDR3 terminus, with the missing tail filled in from the germline J gene. The V and J genes are TRBV2 and TRBJ1-4; D may be TRBD1 (5 bases). The CDR3 length is 13 residues. The germline CDR1 and CDR2 sequences are SNHLY and FYNNEI. The sequenced part of the CDR3 DNA is TGTGCCAGCAGACAGGCCCTAGGTTCACCA. This encodes CASRQALGSP. The entire CDR3 is CASRQALGSPLFF.

The DNA read from the CDR3 is TGCAGCGTTGCTCGGGACAGGGGTGGGCAGCCC. Translation gives CSVARDRGGQP. In full, the CDR3 reads CSVARDRGGQPQHF. V and J are TRBV29-1 and TRBJ1-5, with 10 nucleotides matching TRBD1. The CDR3 extends 3 residues past the end of the read, so its final part is completed from the germline J gene. Germline CDR1 is SQVTM and CDR2 is ANQGSEA. CDR3 length equals 14 residues. V lost 4 bases to trimming and J lost 7 bases; unmatched junction nucleotides: 7.

Points on this clone: The CDR3 goes on 3 residues after the read ends, and that part is filled in from the germline J gene. This rearrangement joins TRBV13 to TRBJ1-5, with TRBD1 as a possible D gene (6 bases). Trimming stripped 5 bases from V and 7 bases from J, with 24 bases between. CDR3 size: 17 residues. CDR1 is PRHDT and CDR2 is FYEKMQ in the germline V gene (reference sequence). CDR3 DNA (partial): TGTGCCAGCAGCCAATCTACGGGCAGGGGTGGAGTGCAGCCC. Translated: CASSQSTGRGGVQP. The entire CDR3 protein is CASSQSTGRGGVQPQHF. Full variable domain (missing parts from reference TRBV13 and TRBJ1-5): AAGVIQSPRHLIKEKRETATLKCYPIPRHDTVYWYQQGPGQDPQFLISFYEKMQSDKGSIPDRFSAQQFSDYHSELNMSSLELGDSALYFCASSQSTGRGGVQPQHFGDGTRLSIL.

Comments on this clone: With the read ending 3 residues before the CDR3 end, the germline J gene is used to fill in that end. This chain connects TRBV19 to TRBJ1-2; TRBD1 matches at 7 bases. This CDR3 is built from 14 residues. V dropped 5 bases and J dropped 4; count of bases not matched to a gene: 7. CDR1 LNHDA and CDR2 SQIVND come from the germline V gene (reference sequence). The DNA read from the CDR3 is TGTGCCAGTAGTGCCCGGGACAGCCTCTATGGC. Protein: CASSARDSLYG. The whole CDR3 protein is CASSARDSLYGYTF.

Regarding this clone: The read comes to an end 3 residues before the CDR3 does, leaving the germline J gene to fill in the end. The chain combines TRBV13 with TRBJ1-2; the D gene is possibly TRBD1 (5 bases). This CDR3 comprises 15 residues. The germline gives CDR1 PRHDT, CDR2 FYEKMQ (reference sequence). The CDR3 reads CASSLFTGGPRGYTF. CDR3 DNA (partial): TGTGCCAGCAGCTTATTCACCGGGGGTCCTAGGGGC.

With regard to this clone: The sequenced fragment ends 3 residues before the CDR3 boundary, so the rest is inferred from the germline J gene. This chain joins TRBV2 and TRBJ1-4, with a weak D call TRBD1 (5 bases). The germline V and J ends were trimmed by 10 bases and 9 bases, with 21 bases remaining between them. The germline CDR1 and CDR2 sequences are SNHLY and FYNNEI. This CDR3 spans 14 amino acids. The CDR3 bases that were read are TGTGCCACCAAAACGGAGGGGCAGTCGAAAAAA. Its protein product is CATKTEGQSKK. The entire CDR3 sequence reads CATKTEGQSKKLFF.

As concerns this clone: The observed sequence ends 3 residues before the CDR3 terminus, with the missing tail filled in from the germline J gene. The chain links TRBV5-1 to TRBJ1-1, with 8 positions matching TRBD1. V was pared by 1 base and J by 4 bases, with 3 bases of the junction left unmatched. CDR1 is SGHRS and CDR2 is YFSETQ in the germline V gene. The CDR3 runs to 14 residues. The CDR3 spells CASSLTTGGTEAFF. The DNA read from the CDR3 is TGCGCCAGCAGCTTGACCACAGGGGGCACTGAA.

As regards this clone: The read gets to within 3 residues of the CDR3 end, and the germline J gene fills in the rest. The chain links TRBV5-1 to TRBJ1-6, with 9 nucleotides matching TRBD1. The junction had 6 bases not matched to a gene; V was cut back by 4 bases and J by 1 base. The CDR3 sequence is 17 residues long. CDR1 SGHRS and CDR2 YFSETQ come from the germline V gene. CDR3 sequence: CASSPRTGASYNSPLHF. The part of the CDR3 DNA that was read is TGCGCCAGCAGCCCGAGGACAGGGGCGTCCTATAATTCACCC. Full variable domain (outside the CDR3, taken from reference TRBV5-1 and TRBJ1-6): KAGVTQTPRYLIKTRGQQVTLSCSPISGHRSVSWYQQTPGQGLQFLFEYFSETQRNKGNFPGRFSGRQFSNSRSEMNVSTLELGDSALYLCASSPRTGASYNSPLHFGNGTRLTVT.

Details on this clone: Read sequence stops 3 residues before the CDR3 end, and the germline J gene provides the missing end. V is TRBV19 and J is TRBJ2-3; 7 bases are shared with TRBD1. The V gene's germline CDR1 is LNHDA and CDR2 SQIVND (reference sequence). CDR3 length equals 15 residues. Incomplete CDR3 DNA: TGTGCCAGTAGTCCACAGGGGATTAGCAATCAGCCG. It codes for CASSPQGISNQP. The whole CDR3 reads CASSPQGISNQPQYF.

A word on this clone: The read finishes 3 residues shy of the CDR3 end, and the germline J gene is used to complete it. The rearrangement joins TRBV18 to TRBJ2-3; possibly TRBD2 for D (7 bases). CDR3 length: 15 amino acids. In germline, CDR1 is KGHSH, CDR2 LQKENI. CDR3 loop: CASSPAGASNQPQYF. The CDR3 bases that were read are TGTGCCAGCTCACCAGCGGGGGCTAGCAATCAGCCG.

Note on this clone: One end of the junction does not line up with germline, which may come from a read error. The read ends 3 residues before the CDR3 terminus; that terminus is restored from the germline J gene. The chain recombines TRBV7-7 with TRBJ2-5; 10 positions match TRBD2. Per germline, CDR1 SSHAT and CDR2 FNYEAQ (reference sequence). The CDR3 runs to 14 residues. The part of the CDR3 DNA that was read is TGTGCTAGCAGCTCCTCGACTAGCGGGGAGACC. Protein product: CASSSSTSGET. The whole CDR3 reads CASSSSTSGETQYF. The variable domain in full, completed from reference TRBV7-7 and TRBJ2-5, reads GAGVSQSPRYKVTKRGQDVTLRCDPISSHATLYWYQQALGQGPEFLTYFNYEAQPDKSGLPSDRFSAERPEGSISTLTIQRTEQRDSAMYRCASSSSTSGETQYFGPGTRLLVL.

As to this clone: The CDR3 is cut off 3 residues early in the read; its end comes from the germline J gene. The gene calls are TRBV19 and TRBJ1-2; 9 bases align to TRBD1. CDR3 length: 13 residues. CDR1 and CDR2 from the germline V gene are LNHDA and SQIVND (reference sequence). The part of the CDR3 DNA that was read is TGTGCCAGTAGTATAACAGGGGGCTGGGAC. It encodes CASSITGGWD. The CDR3 as a whole reads CASSITGGWDYTF.

In the case of this clone: The CDR3 is cut off 3 residues early in the read; its end comes from the germline J gene. This chain links TRBV20-1 with TRBJ1-2; D might be TRBD1 (5 bases). This CDR3 has 13 amino acids. Germline lookup yields CDR1 DFQATT and CDR2 SNEGSKA (reference sequence). The V end was cut by 7 bases, the J end by 4 bases, with 16 bases between. CDR3 bases read: TGCAGTGTCTCGACAGTACGGCGCTATGGC. Its protein product is CSVSTVRRYG. The whole CDR3 sequence is CSVSTVRRYGYTF.

Details on this clone: The CDR3 is cut off 3 residues early in the read; its end comes from the germline J gene. This chain links TRBV7-6 with TRBJ2-1, with D maybe TRBD2 (6 bases). The germline V gene encodes CDR1 SGHVS and CDR2 FNYEAQ. The CDR3 is 15 residues long. V was pared by 5 bases and J by 0 bases, with 11 bases between. The covered CDR3 bases are TGTGCCAGCAGCCGTACCGGGGGCTCCTACAATGAG. Translation gives CASSRTGGSYNE. The whole CDR3 is CASSRTGGSYNEQFF.

A word on this clone: Coverage ceases 3 residues before the CDR3 finishes, and the germline J gene fills in the end. This chain joins TRBV30 and TRBJ2-7, with D possibly TRBD2 on 6 matching bases. This CDR3 spans 15 amino acids. Germline CDR1 and CDR2: GTSNPN and SVGIG (reference sequence). Trimming stripped 4 bases from V and 2 bases from J, with 18 bases between. The part of the CDR3 DNA that was read is TGTGCCTGGAATTCGTTTAGCGGACTTACCTACGAG. This gives the protein CAWNSFSGLTYE. The full CDR3 protein is CAWNSFSGLTYEQYF.

As to this clone: The observed sequence ends 3 residues before the CDR3 terminus, with the missing tail filled in from the germline J gene. J is TRBJ1-4 and V is TRBV5-4; no clear D. CDR1 and CDR2 from the germline V gene are SGHNT and YYREEE (reference sequence). Trimming shortened V by 4 bases and J by 2 bases, and 12 bases separated the two germline ends. This CDR3 is built from 15 residues. The CDR3 DNA, read in part, is TGTGCCAGCAGCACCCGCGGTATGACTAATGAAAAA. Translation: CASSTRGMTNEK. The full CDR3 protein is CASSTRGMTNEKLFF.